A selection of T cell receptor beta chains follows, all from one sample in a study of blood T cell repertoires in COVID-19. Assay: immunoSEQ multiplex PCR; the TCRdb copy retains only in-frame clones and omits some. The table records some 390,000 clones, 80% to 90% of them present only once. The material sequenced was PBMCs or T cells enriched from blood (not recorded which). The source is a young man who had recovered from COVID-19. CDR3s include the opening cysteine and the closing phenylalanine or tryptophan. The order of the fields is D gene, V gene, J gene, clone size, CDR3 protein, CDR3 DNA. The D gene is left open where the match is weak. Clone size appears in some rows only: once, few, many, or a class for an expanded clone.

>TRBD1|TRBV6-6|TRBJ1-5|-
CASSGQDRNQPQHF
TGTGCCAGCAGTGGACAGGATCGCAATCAGCCCCAGCATTTT
>-|TRBV10-3|TRBJ1-1|many
CATQGVSNTEAFF
TGTGCCACCCAAGGGGTTTCGAACACTGAAGCTTTCTTT
>-|TRBV10-2|TRBJ1-1|-
CASRGQSMTEAFF
TGCGCCAGCAGAGGACAGAGTATGACTGAAGCTTTCTTT
>-|TRBV28|TRBJ1-5|-
CASSLTQDYQPQHF
TGTGCCAGCAGTTTAACGCAGGACTATCAGCCCCAGCATTTT
>TRBD2|TRBV7-9|TRBJ2-5|-
CASSLRAGGSRETQYF
TGTGCCAGCAGCTTACGGGCGGGAGGGTCGCGGGAGACCCAGTACTTC
>TRBD2|TRBV2|TRBJ2-5|-
CASTRAPSGSGETQYF
TGTGCCAGCACCAGAGCCCCTAGCGGGAGTGGTGAGACCCAGTACTTC
>TRBD1|TRBV18|TRBJ1-5|-
CASSPLGPGGGQPQHF
TGTGCCAGCTCACCCCTTGGTCCAGGAGGGGGCCAGCCCCAGCATTTT
>TRBD2|TRBV10-3|TRBJ2-2|-
CAIRATELAGNTGELFF
TGTGCCATCAGGGCCACCGAGCTAGCGGGGAACACCGGGGAGCTGTTTTTT
>TRBD1|TRBV10-3|TRBJ2-2|-
CAIKGQTNTGELFF
TGTGCCATAAAGGGACAGACGAACACCGGGGAGCTGTTTTTT
>TRBD2|TRBV11-2|TRBJ2-1|-
CASSLSLADYNEQFF
TGTGCCAGCAGCTTATCGCTAGCGGATTACAATGAGCAGTTCTTC
>-|TRBV6-5|TRBJ1-1|once
CASRQTAMNTEAFF
TGTGCCAGCAGGCAAACCGCTATGAACACTGAAGCTTTCTTT
>-|TRBV4-1|TRBJ1-2|once
CASSQVLGFYGYTF
TGCGCCAGCAGCCAAGTGCTGGGCTTCTATGGCTACACCTTC
>-|TRBV28|TRBJ1-2|-
CASKSGAPINYGYTF
TGTGCCAGCAAGTCTGGAGCCCCCATCAACTATGGCTACACCTTC
>-|TRBV29-1|TRBJ2-7|-
CSVDRGGYEQYF
TGCAGCGTTGATAGGGGGGGCTACGAGCAGTACTTC
>-|TRBV5-1|TRBJ2-5|-
CASSQGAGETQYF
TGCGCCAGCAGCCAAGGAGCCGGAGAGACCCAGTACTTC
>-|TRBV24-1|TRBJ2-3|-
CATSDPVVQAESTDTQYF
TGTGCCACCAGTGACCCGGTAGTACAGGCAGAAAGCACAGATACGCAGTATTTT
>-|TRBV19|TRBJ2-7|once
CASSTTGVSYEQYF
TGTGCCAGCTCCACGACAGGTGTCTCCTACGAGCAGTACTTC
>-|TRBV6-5|TRBJ1-3|-
CASSPSGFGNTIYF
TGTGCCAGCAGCCCCTCAGGCTTCGGAAACACCATATATTTT
>TRBD2|TRBV3-1/TRBV3-2|TRBJ2-7|-
CASSPGGTSGSYEQYF
TGTGCCAGCAGCCCGGGAGGGACTAGCGGGAGTTACGAGCAGTACTTC
>-|TRBV19|TRBJ1-1|few
CASSIGTTWHTEAFF
TGTGCCAGTAGTATAGGAACTACCTGGCACACTGAAGCTTTCTTT
>-|TRBV29-1|TRBJ2-1|-
CSVQQDQQFF
TGCAGCGTCCAACAGGACCAGCAGTTCTTC
>-|TRBV24-1|TRBJ2-4|-
CATSRGPKNIQYF
TGTGCCACCTCGCGGGGACCCAAAAACATTCAGTACTTC
>-|TRBV7-9|TRBJ1-1|once
CASSLEGGYNTEAFF
TGTGCCAGCAGCTTAGAAGGAGGGTATAACACTGAAGCTTTCTTT
>-|TRBV20-1|TRBJ2-7|-
CSASDIYEQYF
TGCAGTGCTAGCGACATCTACGAGCAGTACTTC
>TRBD2|TRBV5-1|TRBJ2-1|-
CASSRASGSDNEQFF
TGCGCCAGCAGCCGGGCTAGCGGGAGTGACAATGAGCAGTTCTTC
>-|TRBV12-3/TRBV12-4|TRBJ1-1|-
CASSLSRWEAFF
TGTGCCAGCAGCCTCAGTCGCTGGGAAGCTTTCTTT